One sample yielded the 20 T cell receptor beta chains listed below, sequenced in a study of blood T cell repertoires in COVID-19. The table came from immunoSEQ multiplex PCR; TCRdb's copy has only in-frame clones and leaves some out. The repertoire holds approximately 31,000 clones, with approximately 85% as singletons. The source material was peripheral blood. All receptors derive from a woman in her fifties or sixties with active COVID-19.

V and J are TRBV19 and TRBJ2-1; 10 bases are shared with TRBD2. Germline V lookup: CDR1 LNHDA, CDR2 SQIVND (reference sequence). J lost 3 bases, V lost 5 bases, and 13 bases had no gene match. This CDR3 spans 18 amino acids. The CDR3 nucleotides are TGTGCCAGTAGTCCGGGACTAGCGTTTCTACTTGACTACAATGAGCAGTTCTTC. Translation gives CASSPGLAFLLDYNEQFF.

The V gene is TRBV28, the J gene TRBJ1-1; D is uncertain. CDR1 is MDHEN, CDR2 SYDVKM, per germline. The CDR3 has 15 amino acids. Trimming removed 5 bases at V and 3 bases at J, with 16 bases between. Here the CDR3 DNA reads TGTGCCAGCAGTCCCCACCGGGTCCGGGACACTGAAGCTTTCTTT. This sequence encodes CASSPHRVRDTEAFF.

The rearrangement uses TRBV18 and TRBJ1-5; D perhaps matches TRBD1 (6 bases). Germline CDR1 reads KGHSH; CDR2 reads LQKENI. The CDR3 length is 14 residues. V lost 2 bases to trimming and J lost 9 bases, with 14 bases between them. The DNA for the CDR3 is TGTGCCAGCTCACCAGAAGGGGGTAGGGCGCCCCAGCATTTT. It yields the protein CASSPEGGRAPQHF.

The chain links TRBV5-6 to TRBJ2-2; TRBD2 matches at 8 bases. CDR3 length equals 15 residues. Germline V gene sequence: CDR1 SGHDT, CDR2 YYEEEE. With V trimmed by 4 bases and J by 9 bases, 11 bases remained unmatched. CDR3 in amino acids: CASSPKRGSHRELFF. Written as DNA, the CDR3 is TGTGCCAGCAGCCCCAAGCGGGGGTCTCACCGGGAGCTGTTTTTT.

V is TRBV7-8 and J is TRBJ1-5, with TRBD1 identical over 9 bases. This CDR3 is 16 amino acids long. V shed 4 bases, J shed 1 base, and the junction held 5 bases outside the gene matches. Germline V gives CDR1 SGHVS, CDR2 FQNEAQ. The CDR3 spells CASSSTGTGSNQPQHF. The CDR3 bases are TGTGCCAGCAGCTCAACCGGGACAGGGAGCAATCAGCCCCAGCATTTT.

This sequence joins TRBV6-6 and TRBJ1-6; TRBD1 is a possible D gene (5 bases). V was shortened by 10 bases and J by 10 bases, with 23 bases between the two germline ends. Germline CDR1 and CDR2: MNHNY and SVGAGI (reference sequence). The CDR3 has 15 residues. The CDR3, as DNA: TGTGCCACTAGGGACTCCAAAGGATCTTGGTCACCCCTCCACTTT. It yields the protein CATRDSKGSWSPLHF.

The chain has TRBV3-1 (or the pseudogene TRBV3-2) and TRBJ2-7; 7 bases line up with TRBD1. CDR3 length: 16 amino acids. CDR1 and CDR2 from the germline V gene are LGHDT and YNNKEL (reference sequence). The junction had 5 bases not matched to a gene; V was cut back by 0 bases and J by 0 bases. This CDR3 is CASSQEIGQASYEQYF. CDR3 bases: TGTGCCAGCAGCCAAGAAATAGGACAGGCCTCCTACGAGCAGTACTTC.

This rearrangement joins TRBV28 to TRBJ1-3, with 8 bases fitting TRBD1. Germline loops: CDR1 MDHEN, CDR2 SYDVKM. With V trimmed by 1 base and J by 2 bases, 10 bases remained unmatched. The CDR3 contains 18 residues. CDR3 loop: CASSLLGARGRAGNTIYF. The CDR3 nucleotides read TGTGCCAGCAGTTTATTGGGGGCCAGGGGGCGGGCTGGAAACACCATATATTTT.

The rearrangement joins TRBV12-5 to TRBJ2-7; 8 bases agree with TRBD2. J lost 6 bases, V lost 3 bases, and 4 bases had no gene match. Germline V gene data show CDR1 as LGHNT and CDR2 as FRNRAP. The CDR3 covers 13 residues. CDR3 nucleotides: TGTGCTAGTGGTTTCGCCCTAGCGGGCGAGCAGTACTTC. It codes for CASGFALAGEQYF.

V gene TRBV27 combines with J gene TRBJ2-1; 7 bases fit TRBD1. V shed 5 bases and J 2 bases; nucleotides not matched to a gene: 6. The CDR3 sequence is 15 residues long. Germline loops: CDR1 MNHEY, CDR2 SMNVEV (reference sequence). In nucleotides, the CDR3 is TGTGCCAGCAGTCCCGGGACAGTCACCTACAATGAGCAGTTCTTC. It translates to CASSPGTVTYNEQFF.

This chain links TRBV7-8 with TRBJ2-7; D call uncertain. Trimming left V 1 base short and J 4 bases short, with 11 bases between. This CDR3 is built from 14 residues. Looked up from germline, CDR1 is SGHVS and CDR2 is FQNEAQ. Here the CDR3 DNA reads TGTGCCAGCAGCTTAGGCCGCTTCGAGTACGAGCAGTACTTC. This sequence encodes CASSLGRFEYEQYF. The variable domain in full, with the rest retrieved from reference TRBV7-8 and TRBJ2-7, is GAGVSQSPRYKVAKRGQDVALRCDPISGHVSLFWYQQALGQGPEFLTYFQNEAQLDKSGLPSDRFFAERPEGSVSTLKIQRTQQEDSAVYLCASSLGRFEYEQYFGPGTRLTVT.

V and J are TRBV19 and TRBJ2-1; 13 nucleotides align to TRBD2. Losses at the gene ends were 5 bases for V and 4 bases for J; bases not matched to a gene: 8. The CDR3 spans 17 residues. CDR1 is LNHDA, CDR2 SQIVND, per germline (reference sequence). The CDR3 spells CASSLRLAGGIYNEQFF. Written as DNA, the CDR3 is TGTGCCAGTAGTCTTAGACTAGCGGGAGGTATTTACAATGAGCAGTTCTTC.

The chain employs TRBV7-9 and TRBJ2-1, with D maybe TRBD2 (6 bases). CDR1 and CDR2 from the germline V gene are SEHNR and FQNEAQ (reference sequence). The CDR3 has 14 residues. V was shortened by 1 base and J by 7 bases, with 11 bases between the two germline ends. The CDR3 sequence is CASSLGDSRNEQFF. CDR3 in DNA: TGTGCCAGCAGCTTAGGGGACTCGAGAAATGAGCAGTTCTTC.

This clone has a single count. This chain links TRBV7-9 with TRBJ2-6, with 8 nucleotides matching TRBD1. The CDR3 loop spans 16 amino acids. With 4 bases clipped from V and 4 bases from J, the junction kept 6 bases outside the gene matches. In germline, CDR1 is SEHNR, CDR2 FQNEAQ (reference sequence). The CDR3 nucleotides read TGTGCCAGCAGCTACTCAGGGGGCTCAGGGGCCAACGTCCTGACTTTC. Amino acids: CASSYSGGSGANVLTF.

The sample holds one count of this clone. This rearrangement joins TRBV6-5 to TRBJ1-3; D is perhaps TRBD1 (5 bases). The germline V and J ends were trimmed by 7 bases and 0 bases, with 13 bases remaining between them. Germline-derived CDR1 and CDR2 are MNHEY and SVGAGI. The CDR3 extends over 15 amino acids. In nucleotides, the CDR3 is TGTGCCAGCACCGCGACAGCGCGCTCTGGAAACACCATATATTTT. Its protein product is CASTATARSGNTIYF.

CDR3 in amino acids: CASGLGLGGTDTQYF. The CDR3 DNA is TGTGCTAGTGGTTTGGGACTAGGGGGCACAGATACGCAGTATTTT. The chain couples TRBV12-5 to TRBJ2-3, with a tentative D call TRBD2 (6 bases). The germline V and J ends were trimmed by 1 base and 1 base, with 9 bases remaining between them. CDR1 is LGHNT and CDR2 is FRNRAP in the germline V gene. The CDR3 is 15 residues long.

The CDR3 DNA reads TGTGCCAACCGGGGGGGCAGTGCCTACAATGAGCAGTTCTTC. The encoded protein is CANRGGSAYNEQFF. The chain combines TRBV10-3 with TRBJ2-1; 8 bases align to TRBD2. The V segment lost 10 bases and the J segment 2 bases; nucleotides outside the gene matches: 7. The CDR3 totals 14 residues. In germline, CDR1 is ENHRY, CDR2 SYGVKD.

The chain's CDR3 is CAWSFIQGSSGYEAFF. CDR3 DNA sequence: TGTGCCTGGAGTTTTATACAGGGTAGTTCTGGTTATGAAGCTTTCTTT. This chain joins TRBV30 and TRBJ1-1; D perhaps matches TRBD1 (6 bases). This CDR3 has 16 residues. V was clipped by 2 bases and J by 7 bases, with 23 bases between them. CDR1 is GTSNPN, CDR2 SVGIG, per germline (reference sequence).

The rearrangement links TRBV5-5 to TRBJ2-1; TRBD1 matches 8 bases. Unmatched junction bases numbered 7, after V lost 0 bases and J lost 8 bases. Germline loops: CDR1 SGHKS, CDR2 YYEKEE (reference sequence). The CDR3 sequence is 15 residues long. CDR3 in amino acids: CASSLATGEAYEQFF. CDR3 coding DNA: TGTGCCAGCAGCTTGGCGACAGGGGAGGCGTATGAGCAGTTCTTC.

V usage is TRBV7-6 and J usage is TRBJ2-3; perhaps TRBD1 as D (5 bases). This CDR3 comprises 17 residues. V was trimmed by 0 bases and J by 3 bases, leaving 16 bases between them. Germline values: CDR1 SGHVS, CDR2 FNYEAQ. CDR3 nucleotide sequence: TGTGCCAGCAGCTTAGCGTTTCAGGGTTATAAGACAGATACGCAGTATTTT. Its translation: CASSLAFQGYKTDTQYF.